The T cell receptor (beta chain) under discussion was sequenced for a study of blood T cell repertoires in COVID-19. V lost 11 bases to trimming and J lost 9 bases, with 7 bases between them. The CDR3 has 8 residues. CDR1 and CDR2 (germline): SNHLY, FYNNEI. The authors' processing: For nucleated cells, counts were estimated from reference gene primer amplification. Measured with immunoSEQ multiplex PCR; TCRdb has only the in-frame clones, and not every one. Clone size and V and J calls were adopted from that table, with D and trimming inferred from the DNA. Of 75,000 to 100,000 clones in the sample, around 87% are singletons; the top ten hold 15%.

This receptor was obtained from a human donor in a cohort sampled during active COVID-19. Sequences were obtained from peripheral blood. This chain uses TRBV2 with TRBJ2-5; no firm D call. DNA for the CDR3: TGTGCCCGCGGATCCCAGTACTTC. Translating gives CARGSQYF.